The T cell receptor (beta chain) described here comes from a study of siplizumab effects on memory and regulatory T cells. Study-level results: The study found that mappable alloreactive CD4+ clones averaged around 69% Treg-derived with siplizumab and roughly 27% in controls. Major contributors to the alloresponse seemed to be naive T cells, which also appeared more diverse than memory cells.

Repertoires were generated with immunoSEQ multiplex PCR, while TCRdb's copy carries only in-frame clones and drops some. This sample carries some 100,000 clones, roughly 95% of them seen once, and the ten largest clones take around 0.03%. Sequence data were generated for unstimulated naive, memory, effector memory and TEMRA subsets in a few donor pairs. This clone was counted a single time. Antigen specificity is unknown. This receptor was identified in a human donor in good health. The sample comprised naive CD4+ T cells sorted from blood.

The CDR3 loop is CASSQAGGTNEKLFF. As DNA, the CDR3 is TGCGCCAGCAGCCAAGCGGGGGGAACTAATGAAAAACTGTTTTTT. The rearrangement joins TRBV4-3 to TRBJ1-4, with D possibly matching TRBD1 (5 bases). V was trimmed by 1 base and J by 1 base, leaving 7 bases between them. The germline V gene encodes CDR1 LGHNA and CDR2 YSLEER. This CDR3 is built from 15 residues.